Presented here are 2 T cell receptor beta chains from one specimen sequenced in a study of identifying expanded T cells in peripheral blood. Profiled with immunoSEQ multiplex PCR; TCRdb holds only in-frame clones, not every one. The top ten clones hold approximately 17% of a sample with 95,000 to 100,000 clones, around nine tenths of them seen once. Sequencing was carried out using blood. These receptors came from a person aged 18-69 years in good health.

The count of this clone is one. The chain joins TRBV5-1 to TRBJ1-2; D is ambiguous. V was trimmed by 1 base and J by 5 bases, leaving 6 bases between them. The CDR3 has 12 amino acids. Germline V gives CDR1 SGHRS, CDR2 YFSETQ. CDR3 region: CASSLIGYGYTF. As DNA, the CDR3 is TGCGCCAGCAGCTTGATCGGGTATGGCTACACCTTC.

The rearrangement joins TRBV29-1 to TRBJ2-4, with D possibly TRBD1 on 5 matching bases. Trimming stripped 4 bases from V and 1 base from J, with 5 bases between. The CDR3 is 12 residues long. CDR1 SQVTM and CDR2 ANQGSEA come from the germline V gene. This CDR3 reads CSVGQAKNIQYF. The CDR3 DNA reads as TGCAGCGTTGGACAGGCCAAAAACATTCAGTACTTC.